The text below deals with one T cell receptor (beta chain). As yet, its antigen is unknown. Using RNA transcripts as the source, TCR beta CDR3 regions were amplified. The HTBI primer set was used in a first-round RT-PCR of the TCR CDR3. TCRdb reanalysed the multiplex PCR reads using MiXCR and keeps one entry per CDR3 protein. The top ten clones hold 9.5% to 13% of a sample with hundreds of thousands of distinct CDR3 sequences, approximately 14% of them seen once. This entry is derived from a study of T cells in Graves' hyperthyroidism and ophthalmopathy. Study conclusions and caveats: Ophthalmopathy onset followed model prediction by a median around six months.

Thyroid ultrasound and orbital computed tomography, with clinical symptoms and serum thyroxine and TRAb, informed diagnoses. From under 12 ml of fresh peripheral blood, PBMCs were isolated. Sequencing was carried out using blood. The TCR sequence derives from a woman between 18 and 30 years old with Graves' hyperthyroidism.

CDR3 in amino acids: CASSHGINEQFF. Written as DNA, the CDR3 is TGTGCCAGCAGCCACGGGATCAATGAGCAGTTCTTC. The chain uses TRBV6-1 and TRBJ2-1; TRBD2 might be the D (5 bases). V shed 6 bases and J shed 6 bases, with 9 bases lying between them. Germline V gives CDR1 MNHNS, CDR2 SASEGT. The CDR3 sequence is 12 residues long.